A single sample gave rise to the 9 T cell receptor beta chains below, sequenced in a study of shared clonotypes between healthy human individuals. Clones were sequenced by immunoSEQ multiplex PCR, and TCRdb holds only the in-frame ones, with some missing. The table records around 1 million clones, around 80% of them present only once. Sequencing input: memory CD4+ T cells sorted from blood. Indicated subset: CD45RA-negative fraction. Every receptor here comes from a man aged 18 to 30 in good health.

The table lists this clone with many counts. The J gene is TRBJ1-4, the V gene TRBV9; D may be TRBD1 (6 bases). With 4 bases removed from V and 6 bases from J, the gap between germline ends came to 13 bases. The CDR3 length is 14 residues. The germline V gene encodes CDR1 SGDLS and CDR2 YYNGEE. CDR3 loop: CASSKGGRDEKLFF. CDR3 nucleotides: TGTGCCAGCAGCAAGGGGGGGCGCGATGAAAAACTGTTTTTT.

The V gene is TRBV6-5, the J gene TRBJ1-2; D possibly corresponds to TRBD1 (5 bases). CDR1 and CDR2 (germline): MNHEY, SVGAGI. CDR3 length: 14 residues. Trimming took 2 bases from V and 4 from J, leaving 11 bases between them. The CDR3 DNA reads TGTGCCAGCAGTTACCTTCAGGGCGGCTATGGCTACACCTTC. Translating it yields CASSYLQGGYGYTF.

The chain couples TRBV19 to TRBJ1-4; TRBD1 is a possible D gene (6 bases). CDR3 length: 14 amino acids. CDR1 and CDR2 from the germline V gene are LNHDA and SQIVND (reference sequence). V lost 7 bases and J lost 5, with 14 bases in between. DNA for the CDR3: TGTGCCAGTACCCGTGGAGGGGGGAATGAAAAACTGTTTTTT. Its protein product is CASTRGGGNEKLFF.

This clone occurred a few times. The chain carries TRBV5-6 and TRBJ2-1; 9 bases match TRBD2. The V and J ends lost 5 bases and 7 bases, in that order; junction bases with no gene match: 7. CDR1 is SGHDT, CDR2 YYEEEE, per germline. The CDR3 loop spans 14 amino acids. CDR3 sequence: CASRGVAGVNEQFF. CDR3 in DNA: TGTGCCAGCAGAGGGGTAGCGGGAGTGAATGAGCAGTTCTTC.

This rearrangement joins TRBV5-1 to TRBJ2-5, with D possibly TRBD1 on 5 matching bases. CDR1 SGHRS and CDR2 YFSETQ come from the germline V gene. Trimming removed 5 bases from V and 5 bases from J, with 7 bases in between. CDR3 length equals 11 residues. The CDR3 here is CASRAGETQYF. The CDR3 DNA sequence: TGCGCCAGCAGAGCAGGGGAGACCCAGTACTTC.

In its sample, this clone was seen a few times. The chain recombines TRBV5-4 with TRBJ2-1; the match to TRBD2 covers 7 bases. V shed 0 bases, J shed 4 bases, and the junction held 4 bases outside the gene matches. Germline CDR1 is SGHNT and CDR2 is YYREEE (reference sequence). This CDR3 is built from 15 residues. CDR3 nucleotides: TGTGCCAGCAGCTTGGATCTAGCGGAGTACAATGAGCAGTTCTTC. It yields the protein CASSLDLAEYNEQFF.

On this clone: Other DNA variants within this sample encode the same CDR3. V gene TRBV12-5 combines with J gene TRBJ2-1; no clear D gene. CDR3 length: 11 residues. V was pared by 5 bases and J by 4 bases, with 3 bases between. Per the germline V gene, CDR1 is LGHNT and CDR2 is FRNRAP. The CDR3 DNA reads as TGTGCTAGTGGTATATACAATGAGCAGTTCTTC. It yields the protein CASGIYNEQFF.

The rearrangement joins TRBV7-9 to TRBJ2-3, with D hard to call. V was shortened by 1 base and J by 0 bases, with 5 bases between the two germline ends. The germline gives CDR1 SEHNR, CDR2 FQNEAQ (reference sequence). The CDR3 length is 14 residues. CDR3 residues: CASSLGSSTDTQYF. CDR3 DNA sequence: TGTGCCAGCAGCTTAGGGAGTAGCACAGATACGCAGTATTTT.

This chain uses TRBV28 with TRBJ2-7, with D tentatively TRBD1 or TRBD2 (5 bases each). The CDR3 extends over 18 amino acids. Germline V lookup: CDR1 MDHEN, CDR2 SYDVKM. V shed 3 bases and J shed 1 base, with 22 bases lying between them. The DNA of the CDR3 is TGTGCCAGCAGTTTGCGGGCGGCAGGGCGTGGGAGATCCTACGAGCAGTACTTC. This translates into CASSLRAAGRGRSYEQYF.